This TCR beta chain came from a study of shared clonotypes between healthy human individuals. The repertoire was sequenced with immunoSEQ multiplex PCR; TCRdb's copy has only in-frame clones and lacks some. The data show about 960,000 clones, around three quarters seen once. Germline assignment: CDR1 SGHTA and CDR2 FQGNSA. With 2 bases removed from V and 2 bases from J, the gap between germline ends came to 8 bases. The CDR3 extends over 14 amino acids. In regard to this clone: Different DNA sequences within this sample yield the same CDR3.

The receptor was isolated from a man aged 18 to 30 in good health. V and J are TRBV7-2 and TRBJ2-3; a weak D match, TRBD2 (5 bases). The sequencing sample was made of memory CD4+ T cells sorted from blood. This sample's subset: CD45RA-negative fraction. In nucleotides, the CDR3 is TGTGCCAGCAGCTTACGGCGGGTCACAGATACGCAGTATTTT. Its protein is CASSLRRVTDTQYF.